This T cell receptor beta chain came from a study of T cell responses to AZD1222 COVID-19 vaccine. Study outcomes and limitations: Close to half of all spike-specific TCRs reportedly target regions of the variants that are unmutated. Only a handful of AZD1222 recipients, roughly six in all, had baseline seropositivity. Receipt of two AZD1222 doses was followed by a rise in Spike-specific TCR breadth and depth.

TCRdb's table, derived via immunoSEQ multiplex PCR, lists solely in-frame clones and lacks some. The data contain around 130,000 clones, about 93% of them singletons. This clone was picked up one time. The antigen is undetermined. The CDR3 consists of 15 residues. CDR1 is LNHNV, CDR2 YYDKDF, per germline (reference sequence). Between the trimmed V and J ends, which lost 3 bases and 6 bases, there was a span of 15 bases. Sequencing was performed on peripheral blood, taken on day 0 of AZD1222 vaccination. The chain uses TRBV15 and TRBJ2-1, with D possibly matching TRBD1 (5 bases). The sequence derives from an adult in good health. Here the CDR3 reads CATSSSQTVVNEQFF. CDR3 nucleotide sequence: TGTGCCACCAGCAGTTCCCAGACAGTAGTCAATGAGCAGTTCTTC.